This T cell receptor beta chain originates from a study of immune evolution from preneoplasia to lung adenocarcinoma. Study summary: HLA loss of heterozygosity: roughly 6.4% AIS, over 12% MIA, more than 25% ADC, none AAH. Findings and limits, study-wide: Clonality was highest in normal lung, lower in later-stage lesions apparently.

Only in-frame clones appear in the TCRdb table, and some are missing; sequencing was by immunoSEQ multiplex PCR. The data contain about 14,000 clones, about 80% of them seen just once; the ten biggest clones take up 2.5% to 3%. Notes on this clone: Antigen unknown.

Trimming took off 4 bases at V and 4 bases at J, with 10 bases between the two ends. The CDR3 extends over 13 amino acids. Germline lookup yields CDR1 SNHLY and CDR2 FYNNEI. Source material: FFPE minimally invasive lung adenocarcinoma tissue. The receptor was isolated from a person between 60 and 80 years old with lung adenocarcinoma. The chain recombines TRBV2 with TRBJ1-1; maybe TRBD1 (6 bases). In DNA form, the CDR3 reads TGTGCCAGCAGTGGGACAGAGGGCACTGAAGCTTTCTTT. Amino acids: CASSGTEGTEAFF.